This passage covers 23 T cell receptor beta chains from one sample sequenced in a study of cytomegalovirus exposure and HLA in healthy donors. The primer mix had 60 Vbeta and 13 Jbeta primers. Sequencing used immunoSEQ multiplex PCR; TCRdb keeps in-frame clones, though not all of them. This table has 100,000 to 120,000 clones, roughly 86% appearing once. The sequenced sample consisted of PBMCs. These receptors were collected from a man aged 35-49 years in good health and CMV-seronegative.

The table lists this clone with a few counts. The chain is built from TRBV7-8 and TRBJ1-5; a weak D match, TRBD1 (5 bases). The CDR3 is 13 amino acids. Germline V gene lookup returns CDR1 SGHVS and CDR2 FQNEAQ. Trimming removed 1 base at V and 8 bases at J, with 9 bases between. The CDR3 spells CASSLGTGEPQHF. The DNA for the CDR3 is TGTGCCAGCAGCTTAGGTACGGGGGAGCCCCAGCATTTT. Filled out from reference TRBV7-8 and TRBJ1-5, the complete variable domain reads GAGVSQSPRYKVAKRGQDVALRCDPISGHVSLFWYQQALGQGPEFLTYFQNEAQLDKSGLPSDRFFAERPEGSVSTLKIQRTQQEDSAVYLCASSLGTGEPQHFGDGTRLSIL.

This chain uses TRBV6-5 with TRBJ1-2; possible D gene TRBD1, 6 bases. V was clipped by 0 bases and J by 8 bases, with 7 bases between them. This CDR3 contains 12 residues. Germline-derived CDR1 and CDR2 are MNHEY and SVGAGI. CDR3 protein: CASSYSGGGYTF. CDR3 DNA: TGTGCCAGCAGTTACTCAGGGGGAGGCTACACCTTC.

V usage is TRBV15 and J usage is TRBJ1-2; 9 nucleotides agree with TRBD1. The CDR3 loop spans 15 amino acids. Germline trimming cut 0 bases from V and 2 bases from J; bases unmatched to any gene: 1. Germline V CDR1 and CDR2: LNHNV, YYDKDF (reference sequence). Here the CDR3 reads CATSRDGQGNYGYTF. Here the CDR3 DNA reads TGTGCCACCAGCAGAGACGGACAGGGGAACTATGGCTACACCTTC.

The chain recombines TRBV6-5 with TRBJ1-6; D gene unclear. CDR1 is MNHEY, CDR2 SVGAGI, per germline. The CDR3 extends over 16 amino acids. V lost 0 bases, J lost 7 bases, and 13 bases lay in between. The CDR3 DNA follows: TGTGCCAGCAGTTACTCGAGGCAGTCTGGCAATTCACCCCTCCACTTT. This sequence encodes CASSYSRQSGNSPLHF.

The chain links TRBV5-4 to TRBJ2-7, with TRBD1 identical over 7 bases. From germline, CDR1 is SGHNT and CDR2 YYREEE (reference sequence). CDR3 size: 16 residues. The junction had 10 bases not matched to a gene; V was cut back by 4 bases and J by 0 bases. CDR3 amino acids: CASSLLGDSFSYEQYF. As DNA, the CDR3 is TGTGCCAGCAGCCTACTCGGGGACAGCTTCTCCTACGAGCAGTACTTC.

The chain combines TRBV6-1 with TRBJ2-7; no clear D. The CDR3 sequence is 12 residues long. V gave up 4 bases and J gave up 3 bases, with 7 bases separating them. CDR1 and CDR2 (germline): MNHNS, SASEGT. The CDR3 DNA follows: TGTGCCAGCAGTGCCCTGTACTACGAGCAGTACTTC. It specifies CASSALYYEQYF.

A remark on this clone: A read error may account for a junction end that differs from germline. This sequence joins TRBV11-3 and TRBJ2-7; D gene uncertain. The CDR3 extends over 11 amino acids. Germline CDR1 is SGHNT and CDR2 is YENEEA. The CDR3 spells CASTQSFEQYF. CDR3 DNA sequence: TGTGCCAGCACCCAGTCCTTCGAGCAGTACTTC.

The chain carries TRBV6-1 and TRBJ2-7; D might be TRBD1 (5 bases). Germline V gene lookup returns CDR1 MNHNS and CDR2 SASEGT. There are 14 residues in the CDR3. The V end lost 4 bases, the J end lost 2 bases, and 12 bases lay between the germline ends. The CDR3 loop is CASSGQSPTYEQYF. Written as DNA, the CDR3 is TGTGCCAGCAGTGGACAGTCTCCTACCTACGAGCAGTACTTC.

The chain has TRBV7-9 and TRBJ2-7; perhaps TRBD1 as D (7 bases). Germline-derived CDR1 and CDR2 are SEHNR and FQNEAQ (reference sequence). Trimming removed 0 bases at V and 2 bases at J, with 14 bases between. This CDR3 is built from 16 residues. DNA of the CDR3: TGTGCCAGCAGCTTAGCGTCGCAGGGGGGCACCTACGAGCAGTACTTC. This translates into CASSLASQGGTYEQYF.

The chain is built from TRBV5-4 and TRBJ2-7; 8 bases map to TRBD1. The CDR3 totals 16 residues. In germline, CDR1 is SGHNT, CDR2 YYREEE (reference sequence). J was trimmed by 0 bases and V by 4 bases; bases with no gene match: 9. The CDR3 bases are TGTGCCAGCAGCAGGGAGCCGACAGGGGCCTCCTACGAGCAGTACTTC. Translated: CASSREPTGASYEQYF.

The V and J genes are TRBV6-1 and TRBJ1-2, with TRBD1 matching over 7 bases. This CDR3 contains 16 residues. The germline gives CDR1 MNHNS, CDR2 SASEGT. Unmatched junction bases numbered 16, after V lost 4 bases and J lost 8 bases. The DNA of the CDR3 is TGTGCCAGCAGTGCCACGACAGGGTCCCCTATAGGCGGCTACACCTTC. This sequence encodes CASSATTGSPIGGYTF.

The V call is TRBV13, the J call TRBJ1-2; TRBD1 matches 7 bases. The CDR3 is 11 amino acids. Germline values: CDR1 PRHDT, CDR2 FYEKMQ (reference sequence). With V trimmed by 3 bases and J by 13 bases, 5 bases remained unmatched. The CDR3 here is CASSFDRVFTF. The CDR3 DNA reads TGTGCCAGCAGCTTCGACAGGGTTTTCACCTTC.

J is TRBJ1-2 and V is TRBV9; a possible D gene is TRBD1 (5 bases). Germline CDR1 is SGDLS and CDR2 is YYNGEE. This CDR3 comprises 15 residues. V dropped 3 bases and J dropped 7 bases, with 19 bases sitting between them. The CDR3 DNA is TGTGCCAGCAGCGCAAGCTTCCAGGGACTCAGTGGCTACACCTTC. Translation gives CASSASFQGLSGYTF.

The V call is TRBV6-5, the J call TRBJ1-2; D remains ambiguous. This CDR3 is built from 14 residues. Germline lookup yields CDR1 MNHEY and CDR2 SVGAGI. Between the trimmed V and J ends, which lost 6 bases and 2 bases, there was a span of 13 bases. The chain's CDR3 is CASSRAAGNYGYTF. For the CDR3, the DNA is TGTGCCAGCAGCCGCGCTGCGGGAAACTATGGCTACACCTTC.

A word on this clone: Other DNA sequences in the same sample also yield this CDR3. The chain has TRBV7-2 and TRBJ1-1; tentative D call: TRBD1 (5 bases). V was pared by 0 bases and J by 4 bases, with 9 bases between. The CDR3 loop spans 14 amino acids. Per the germline V gene, CDR1 is SGHTA and CDR2 is FQGNSA. The CDR3 region is CASSLAGGGTEAFF. The CDR3 DNA reads TGTGCCAGCAGCTTAGCCGGGGGGGGCACTGAAGCTTTCTTT.

The sample holds one count of this clone. This chain uses TRBV5-4 with TRBJ1-4; 10 nucleotides line up with TRBD1. Germline-derived CDR1 and CDR2 are SGHNT and YYREEE (reference sequence). The CDR3 totals 15 residues. Trimming cost V 0 bases and J 14 bases; bases outside gene matches: 10. The CDR3 DNA reads TGTGCCAGCAGCTTGGCCGGGACAGGGGAGAAAGGGCTGTTTTTT. Amino acid sequence: CASSLAGTGEKGLFF.

This chain uses TRBV10-3 with TRBJ2-3; the match to TRBD2 covers 11 bases. In germline, CDR1 is ENHRY, CDR2 SYGVKD. CDR3 length: 16 residues. Losses at the gene ends were 5 bases for V and 0 bases for J; bases not matched to a gene: 4. The CDR3 coding sequence is TGTGCCATCAGTTGGACTAGCGGGCGCAGCACAGATACGCAGTATTTT. Translated: CAISWTSGRSTDTQYF.

V and J are TRBV6-1 and TRBJ1-5, with D possibly TRBD1 on 6 matching bases. Germline V lookup: CDR1 MNHNS, CDR2 SASEGT. The CDR3 runs 13 residues. V lost 1 base and J lost 7, with 8 bases in between. The chain's CDR3 is CASSEGTAQPQHF. The CDR3, as DNA: TGTGCCAGCAGTGAAGGGACAGCACAGCCCCAGCATTTT.

In its sample, this clone was seen a few times. For the CDR3, the DNA is TGTGCCAGCAGGGGACAGGGGACTTCCTACAATGAGCAGTTCTTC. Its translation is CASRGQGTSYNEQFF. V usage is TRBV2 and J usage is TRBJ2-1; TRBD1 matches at 10 bases. The CDR3 is made up of 15 amino acids. Germline CDR1 and CDR2: SNHLY and FYNNEI. Losses at the gene ends were 6 bases for V and 1 base for J; bases not matched to a gene: 3.

The chain joins TRBV5-4 to TRBJ2-5; 9 positions match TRBD1. J lost 4 bases, V lost 4 bases, and 8 bases had no gene match. The CDR3 totals 15 residues. Germline V lookup: CDR1 SGHNT, CDR2 YYREEE (reference sequence). This CDR3 is CASSVGQGRVETQYF. The CDR3 DNA reads TGTGCCAGCAGCGTTGGACAGGGGCGTGTAGAGACCCAGTACTTC. The full variable domain, completed using reference TRBV5-4 and TRBJ2-5, is ETGVTQSPTHLIKTRGQQVTLRCSSQSGHNTVSWYQQALGQGPQFIFQYYREEENGRGNFPPRFSGLQFPNYSSELNVNALELDDSALYLCASSVGQGRVETQYFGPGTRLLVL.

The chain couples TRBV2 to TRBJ1-5; perhaps TRBD1 as D (5 bases). Trimming pared 6 bases from V and 2 bases from J, leaving 14 bases between. The CDR3 sequence is 15 residues long. The V gene's germline CDR1 is SNHLY and CDR2 FYNNEI. CDR3 nucleotide sequence: TGTGCCAGCAGGGGGGAGGGGCAGGGCAATCAGCCCCAGCATTTT. As protein: CASRGEGQGNQPQHF.

The V call is TRBV6-5, the J call TRBJ1-1; D is possibly TRBD1 (6 bases). The V gene's germline CDR1 is MNHEY and CDR2 SVGAGI. Between the trimmed V and J ends, which lost 6 bases and 4 bases, there was a span of 12 bases. The CDR3 consists of 13 residues. DNA of the CDR3: TGTGCCAGCAGACCCAGGGGCCCCACTGAAGCTTTCTTT. Translation: CASRPRGPTEAFF.

The CDR3 loop is CASSVVLNMNTEAFF. The CDR3, as DNA: TGTGCCAGCAGCGTAGTCTTGAACATGAACACTGAAGCTTTCTTT. This rearrangement joins TRBV9 to TRBJ1-1, with D uncertain. Germline loops: CDR1 SGDLS, CDR2 YYNGEE. V was trimmed by 0 bases and J by 0 bases, leaving 9 bases between them. The CDR3 sequence is 15 residues long.